This T cell receptor beta chain derives from a study of identical twins. Study outcomes and limitations: Models underestimated out-of-frame TCR alpha sharing in monozygotic twins.

Remarks on this clonotype: What it binds is not known.

V gave up 3 bases and J gave up 8 bases, with 7 bases separating them. CDR3 size: 11 residues. CDR1 and CDR2 from the germline V gene are MNHEY and SVGAGI. TCRdb analysed the 5' RACE reads with MiXCR anew, one entry per CDR3 protein. Of 200,000 to 250,000 distinct CDR3 sequences listed, around 7.6% are singletons. This sample was also put to use in a study of yellow fever vaccine responses in identical twins.

This TCR derives from a woman younger than 35 in good health. The gene calls are TRBV6-5 and TRBJ1-1, with D possibly TRBD1 on 5 matching bases. Sample: CD8+ T cells sorted from blood. The CDR3 is CASSYGAEAFF. CDR3 in DNA: TGTGCCAGCAGTTATGGGGCGGAAGCTTTCTTT.